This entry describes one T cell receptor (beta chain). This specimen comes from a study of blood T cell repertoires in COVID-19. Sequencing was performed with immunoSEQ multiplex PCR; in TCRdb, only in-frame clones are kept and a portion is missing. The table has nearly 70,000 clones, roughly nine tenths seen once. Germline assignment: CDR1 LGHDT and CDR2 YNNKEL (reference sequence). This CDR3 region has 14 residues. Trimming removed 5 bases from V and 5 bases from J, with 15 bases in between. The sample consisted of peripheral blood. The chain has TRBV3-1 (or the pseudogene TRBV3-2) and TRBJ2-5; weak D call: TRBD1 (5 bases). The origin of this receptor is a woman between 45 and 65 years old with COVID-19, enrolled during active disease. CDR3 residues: CASSLTQGRETQYF. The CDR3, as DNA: TGTGCCAGCAGCTTAACTCAGGGTCGGGAGACCCAGTACTTC.